What follows is one TCR beta chain and its context. Participants' own reports of clinical history determined their cohort assignment. The sample originates from a study of blood T cell repertoires in COVID-19. The overall study: COVID-19 samples, acute and convalescent, were from the United States, Italy and Spain. PBMCs, B-cell-depleted T cells, or T cells provided the cDNA or gDNA that made up the material.

The V gene's germline CDR1 is MGHRA and CDR2 YSYEKL. The CDR3 loop spans 16 amino acids. Trimming removed 1 base from V and 2 bases from J; junction bases left unmatched: 5. The data were produced by immunoSEQ multiplex PCR, yet TCRdb's version contains in-frame clones alone and is incomplete. The table lists roughly 290,000 clones, 75% to 90% of them singletons, with 1.7% in the top ten. The specimen was PBMCs or T cells enriched from blood (not recorded which). The chain has TRBV4-1 and TRBJ2-3, with 8 nucleotides matching TRBD1. This sequence was found in a woman aged 40 to 50 who had recovered from COVID-19. For the CDR3, the DNA is TGCGCCAGCAGCCAAGCCGGACAGGGAGTCACAGATACGCAGTATTTT. Translating it yields CASSQAGQGVTDTQYF.